Sequencing of this TCR beta chain was carried out in a study of T cells in Graves' hyperthyroidism and ophthalmopathy. General study findings and limits: The model's output predicted ophthalmopathy at a median of around 7 months prior to onset. Ophthalmopathy was distinguished from stable hyperthyroidism by 13 V-J signatures.

This CDR3 is built from 15 residues. V lost 5 bases and J 4 bases, leaving 15 bases between the germline ends. The germline CDR1 and CDR2 sequences are MNHEY and SMNVEV (reference sequence). TCR beta CDR3 regions were amplified from RNA. The HTBI primer set drove a first-round RT-PCR of the TCR CDR3. Via MiXCR, TCRdb re-called the multiplex PCR reads, giving one row per CDR3 protein. The sample consists of around 380,000 distinct CDR3 sequences, roughly 12% of them appearing once. As to this clonotype: The target antigen is unknown.

Not enrolled were patients with uncontrolled infection, other autoimmune disease, pregnancy or lactation. First hyperthyroidism diagnosis is when the blood sample was obtained, before any ophthalmopathy symptoms. The specimen was blood. The TCR sequence derives from a man aged 25 to 45 with Graves' hyperthyroidism that later progressed to Graves' ophthalmopathy. The chain is built from TRBV27 and TRBJ1-5; D perhaps matches TRBD1 (5 bases). The CDR3 DNA reads TGTGCCAGCAGTCCCAGGGTGTCCGGAAATCAGCCCCAGCATTTT. Encoded protein: CASSPRVSGNQPQHF.